This TCR beta chain appears in the sequencing data of a study of cytomegalovirus exposure and HLA in healthy donors. Notes on this clone: Its matching antigen is unknown.

The PCR had 60 Vbeta and 13 Jbeta primers. TCRdb's table, derived via immunoSEQ multiplex PCR, lists solely in-frame clones and lacks some. The repertoire includes approximately 200,000 clones, less than 80% of them detected once, and roughly 4.5% sits in the top ten. Study-level points and caveats: Reports credit the classifier with highly specific, highly sensitive diagnosis of cytomegalovirus status.

The germline gives CDR1 MNHEY, CDR2 SVGAGI. The CDR3 is 13 amino acids. The V segment lost 6 bases and the J segment 5 bases; nucleotides outside the gene matches: 4. The sequence came from a young woman in good health and CMV-seropositive. This sequence joins TRBV6-5 and TRBJ2-7; 10 nucleotides match TRBD2. Sample: PBMCs. The CDR3 bases are TGTGCCAGCAGACCACTAGCGGGGAACGAGCAGTACTTC. It codes for CASRPLAGNEQYF.